What follows are 22 T cell receptor beta chains derived from one specimen sequenced in a study of blood T cell repertoires in COVID-19 (dated by TCRdb to the early 2020s). Receptor libraries were prepared by the immunoSEQ multiplex PCR assay. Drawn from immuneACCESS, this table holds only the in-frame rearrangements with V and J called that TCRdb kept. Clones are partly lost; checked studies trace under half to an unresolved V gene and leave the rest unexplained. The sample table records 200,000 to 300,000 clones; about 90% of these occur just once. Under 6.5% of the sample is held by the ten biggest clonotypes. Sample: peripheral blood. These receptors were collected from a man in his 60s with acute or convalescent COVID-19.

J is TRBJ2-7 and V is TRBV5-6, with 9 bases lining up with TRBD1. V gave up 4 bases and J gave up 0 bases; unmatched junction bases: 5. Germline V lookup: CDR1 SGHDT, CDR2 YYEEEE. This CDR3 contains 15 residues. CDR3 region: CASSGTGGLSYEQYF. The CDR3 DNA sequence: TGTGCCAGCAGCGGAACAGGGGGCCTCTCCTACGAGCAGTACTTC.

The V gene is TRBV5-6, the J gene TRBJ1-5; tentatively, D is TRBD1 (5 bases). This CDR3 has 16 residues. V shed 1 base and J shed 1 base, with 12 bases lying between them. Germline V gene data show CDR1 as SGHDT and CDR2 as YYEEEE. The CDR3 DNA is TGTGCCAGCAGCTTGATGGGGGGAGACAGCAATCAGCCCCAGCATTTT. It translates to CASSLMGGDSNQPQHF.

The chain uses TRBV5-5 and TRBJ2-1, with TRBD2 matching over 12 bases. The V gene end was trimmed by 7 bases and the J gene end by 4 bases; junction bases not matched to a gene: 0. Germline V lookup: CDR1 SGHKS, CDR2 YYEKEE (reference sequence). CDR3 size: 13 residues. Written as DNA, the CDR3 is TGTGCCAGCGGACTAGCGGGGTACAATGAGCAGTTCTTC. It yields the protein CASGLAGYNEQFF.

This rearrangement joins TRBV5-1 to TRBJ1-3; D unresolved. Trimming took 0 bases from V and 4 from J, leaving 14 bases between them. The CDR3 has 16 amino acids. CDR1 and CDR2 (germline): SGHRS, YFSETQ. The DNA of the CDR3 is TGCGCCAGCAGCTTGGCGGTCCGCGGAGCAGGAAACACCATATATTTT. This sequence encodes CASSLAVRGAGNTIYF.

The chain is built from TRBV11-2 and TRBJ1-3; the D is unclear. V lost 5 bases, J lost 0 bases, and 14 bases lay in between. The germline V gene has CDR1 SGHAT and CDR2 FQNNGV. The CDR3 runs 16 residues. The CDR3 bases are TGTGCCAGCAGCGCCTCGTTTGGCCACTCTGGAAACACCATATATTTT. Amino acid sequence: CASSASFGHSGNTIYF.

This clone was detected a few times. This chain connects TRBV19 to TRBJ2-7, with 8 bases matching TRBD1. Germline lookup yields CDR1 LNHDA and CDR2 SQIVND (reference sequence). J lost 2 bases, V lost 6 bases, and 9 bases had no gene match. This CDR3 is built from 15 residues. For the CDR3, the DNA is TGTGCCAGTAGGGGGGGACAGGAGGCTCCCTACGAGCAGTACTTC. Encoded protein: CASRGGQEAPYEQYF.

CDR3 coding DNA: TGTGCCAGCAGCTTAGATAGCGGACTAGCGGGAGGAGATACGCAGTATTTT. This sequence encodes CASSLDSGLAGGDTQYF. The chain combines TRBV11-3 with TRBJ2-3; 14 bases agree with TRBD2. The CDR3 extends over 17 amino acids. With V trimmed by 0 bases and J by 5 bases, 4 bases remained unmatched. CDR1 and CDR2 (germline): SGHNT, YENEEA.

This chain links TRBV29-1 with TRBJ2-6; D might be TRBD1 (5 bases). Germline CDR1 and CDR2: SQVTM and ANQGSEA. This CDR3 is built from 13 residues. Trimming removed 6 bases at V and 2 bases at J, with 8 bases between. CDR3 nucleotide sequence: TGCAGCGTGCAGGGTGCTGGGGCCAACGTCCTGACTTTC. Encoded protein: CSVQGAGANVLTF. Full variable domain (rest looked up from reference TRBV29-1 and TRBJ2-6): SAVISQKPSRDICQRGTSLTIQCQVDSQVTMMFWYRQQPGQSLTLIATANQGSEATYESGFVIDKFPISRPNLTFSTLTVSNMSPEDSSIYLCSVQGAGANVLTFGAGSRLTVL.

The chain couples TRBV27 to TRBJ2-7, with 13 bases aligning to TRBD2. Losses at the gene ends were 5 bases for V and 6 bases for J; bases not matched to a gene: 4. The CDR3 extends over 14 amino acids. CDR1 is MNHEY, CDR2 SMNVEV, per germline (reference sequence). The CDR3 nucleotides are TGTGCCAGCAGTGTGGGACTAGCGGGAAGCGAGCAGTACTTC. It codes for CASSVGLAGSEQYF.

The chain links TRBV5-1 to TRBJ2-1; TRBD2 matches at 8 bases. CDR3 length: 16 residues. CDR1 is SGHRS, CDR2 YFSETQ, per germline. The V segment lost 4 bases and the J segment 1 base; nucleotides outside the gene matches: 7. CDR3 sequence (DNA): TGCGCCAGCAGCCCCTTTACTAGCGGTTCCTACAATGAGCAGTTCTTC. Protein product: CASSPFTSGSYNEQFF.

The chain combines TRBV24-1 with TRBJ2-7, with D unclear. The CDR3 is 14 residues long. V was shortened by 4 bases and J by 5 bases, with 14 bases between the two germline ends. Per germline, CDR1 KGHDR and CDR2 SFDVKD. For the CDR3, the DNA is TGTGCCACCAGTGAAAACACAGTCCCCCACGAGCAGTACTTC. Translation: CATSENTVPHEQYF.

The rearrangement joins TRBV30 to TRBJ2-5; D uncertain. This CDR3 spans 12 amino acids. CDR1 GTSNPN and CDR2 SVGIG come from the germline V gene (reference sequence). The V end was cut by 0 bases, the J end by 4 bases, with 6 bases between. Here the CDR3 reads CAWSVKRETQYF. Written as DNA, the CDR3 is TGTGCCTGGAGTGTTAAGAGAGAGACCCAGTACTTC. Supplemented by reference TRBV30 and TRBJ2-5, the full variable domain reads SQTIHQWPATLVQPVGSPLSLECTVEGTSNPNLYWYRQAAGRGLQLLFYSVGIGQISSEVPQNLSASRPQDRQFILSSKKLLLSDSGFYLCAWSVKRETQYFGPGTRLLVL.

The chain recombines TRBV19 with TRBJ1-2, with D unresolved. Between the trimmed V and J ends, which lost 6 bases and 3 bases, there was a span of 8 bases. This CDR3 has 12 residues. Germline V gene lookup returns CDR1 LNHDA and CDR2 SQIVND (reference sequence). The CDR3 is CASRVGDYGYTF. The CDR3 bases are TGTGCCAGTAGAGTGGGAGACTATGGCTACACCTTC.

This chain joins TRBV6-5 and TRBJ1-1; 9 nucleotides match TRBD1. The CDR3 is made up of 13 amino acids. The ends lost 6 bases at V and 6 bases at J; junction bases unmatched: 5. Germline CDR1 is MNHEY and CDR2 is SVGAGI. This CDR3 is CASRDTGGPEAFF. DNA of the CDR3: TGTGCCAGCAGAGATACAGGGGGCCCTGAAGCTTTCTTT.

The CDR3 sequence is CASSLPVNTEAFF. The DNA for the CDR3 is TGTGCCAGCAGCCTACCGGTGAACACTGAAGCTTTCTTT. The rearrangement uses TRBV13 and TRBJ1-1; no definite D call. V lost 5 bases and J 0 bases, leaving 7 bases between the germline ends. The CDR3 loop spans 13 amino acids. Looked up from germline, CDR1 is PRHDT and CDR2 is FYEKMQ (reference sequence).

The CDR3 coding sequence is TGTGCCATCAGTGACCAGCTGACAGGGAGTGGTGGTAACACCATATATTTT. Protein sequence: CAISDQLTGSGGNTIYF. The gene calls are TRBV10-3 and TRBJ1-3; TRBD1 matches 7 bases. CDR3 length: 17 amino acids. Germline trimming cut 3 bases from V and 7 bases from J; bases unmatched to any gene: 15. CDR1 is ENHRY and CDR2 is SYGVKD in the germline V gene.

CDR3 nucleotides: TGTGCCAGTAGATCCCTCTCGGGGGGAAGGGAGCAGTACTTC. Protein sequence: CASRSLSGGREQYF. The gene calls are TRBV19 and TRBJ2-7, with 7 bases matching TRBD2. V shed 6 bases, J shed 7 bases, and the junction held 12 bases outside the gene matches. Germline V CDR1 and CDR2: LNHDA, SQIVND (reference sequence). The CDR3 has 14 residues.

The chain recombines TRBV27 with TRBJ1-6; 7 bases map to TRBD1. V lost 4 bases, J lost 10 bases, and 16 bases stayed unmatched. The CDR3 length is 17 residues. Germline V gene data show CDR1 as MNHEY and CDR2 as SMNVEV (reference sequence). The CDR3 bases are TGTGCCAGCAGTTCAATCTGGACAGGTCCCCCGCGATCACCCCTCCACTTT. It translates to CASSSIWTGPPRSPLHF.

The chain links TRBV4-2 to TRBJ2-7; 9 nucleotides match TRBD1. J was trimmed by 4 bases and V by 3 bases; bases with no gene match: 4. This CDR3 contains 14 residues. Germline V gene sequence: CDR1 LGHNA, CDR2 YNFKEQ. CDR3 bases: TGTGCCAGCAGCCACCGTGACAGGGGGTACGAGCAGTACTTC. Its translation is CASSHRDRGYEQYF.

The rearrangement uses TRBV4-3 and TRBJ2-7; 10 bases align to TRBD1. Trimming removed 3 bases from V and 2 bases from J; junction bases left unmatched: 7. The CDR3 consists of 16 residues. Germline lookup yields CDR1 LGHNA and CDR2 YSLEER. The CDR3 loop is CASSHYGQGGAYEQYF. The CDR3 DNA reads as TGCGCCAGCAGCCACTACGGACAGGGGGGAGCCTACGAGCAGTACTTC.

This rearrangement joins TRBV6-6 to TRBJ2-5; D is uncertain. The germline CDR1 and CDR2 sequences are MNHNY and SVGAGI (reference sequence). V lost 0 bases, J lost 5 bases, and 4 bases lay in between. The CDR3 consists of 12 residues. CDR3 region: CASSYSSETQYF. The CDR3 bases are TGTGCCAGCAGTTACTCGAGTGAGACCCAGTACTTC.

The chain recombines TRBV11-2 with TRBJ2-7; the D gene is possibly TRBD2 (6 bases). This CDR3 has 16 residues. From germline, CDR1 is SGHAT and CDR2 FQNNGV. V was shortened by 5 bases and J by 0 bases, with 17 bases between the two germline ends. For the CDR3, the DNA is TGTGCCAGCAGCCGGGAGATAGGCGGCGGCTCCTACGAGCAGTACTTC. Protein sequence: CASSREIGGGSYEQYF.